A selection of T cell receptor beta chains follows, all from one sample in a study of T cell responses to AZD1222 COVID-19 vaccine. Profiling relied on immunoSEQ multiplex PCR, and the TCRdb table lists in-frame clones only, not all of them. The data contain under 100,000 clones, approximately 86% of them singletons. The material sequenced was peripheral blood, taken on day 0 of AZD1222 vaccination. The receptors were sampled from an adult in good health. The CDR3 runs from the conserved cysteine through the conserved F or W. A D gene is named only where the DNA matches it firmly. Some rows mark clone size as missing; the rest say once, few, many or name a class of expanded clone.

clone_size	d_call	j_call	v_call	cdr3_aa	cdr3_nt
-	TRBD1	TRBJ1-2	TRBV12-5	CASDQSTRTGGSYGYTF	TGTGCTAGTGACCAATCTACTAGGACAGGGGGATCCTATGGCTACACCTTC
-	-	TRBJ2-7	TRBV5-1	CASSLDREHEQYF	TGCGCCAGCAGCTTGGACAGGGAACACGAGCAGTACTTC
-	-	TRBJ1-2	TRBV2	CASFGAGRGYTF	TGTGCCAGCTTTGGGGCCGGGCGAGGCTACACCTTC
-	-	TRBJ1-3	TRBV6-1	CASSDGQTSGNTIYF	TGTGCCAGCAGTGATGGACAGACCTCTGGAAACACCATATATTTT
once	-	TRBJ2-3	TRBV6-2/TRBV6-3	CASSYSPGDSTDTQYF	TGTGCCAGCAGTTACTCGCCCGGGGATAGCACAGATACGCAGTATTTT
-	-	TRBJ2-7	TRBV6-5	CASSRTRRGGYEQYF	TGTGCCAGCAGTCGAACGCGCAGGGGGGGCTACGAGCAGTACTTC
once	-	TRBJ1-5	TRBV7-2	CASSPGHTNQPQHF	TGTGCCAGCAGCCCCGGACACACCAATCAGCCCCAGCATTTT
once	-	TRBJ1-6	TRBV3-1/TRBV3-2	CASSDRYSPLHF	TGTGCCAGCAGCGACAGGTATTCACCCCTCCACTTT
-	-	TRBJ1-3	TRBV29-1	CSVRYSTGSGNTIYF	TGCAGCGTTCGTTACTCGACGGGCTCTGGAAACACCATATATTTT
once	-	TRBJ2-7	TRBV5-3	CARSLDEQYF	TGTGCCAGAAGCTTGGACGAGCAGTACTTC
few	TRBD1	TRBJ1-1	TRBV6-5	CASSYSNRGDTEAFF	TGTGCCAGCAGTTACTCGAACAGGGGGGACACTGAAGCTTTCTTT
-	TRBD2	TRBJ2-1	TRBV3-1/TRBV3-2	CASSQAAGGEQFF	TGTGCCAGCAGCCAAGCCGCGGGGGGAGAGCAGTTCTTC
-	TRBD2	TRBJ2-7	TRBV4-2	CASSPRLAGGYEQYF	TGTGCCAGCAGCCCAAGACTAGCGGGGGGCTACGAGCAGTACTTC
-	-	TRBJ1-1	TRBV12-3/TRBV12-4	CASRQYIFEAFF	TGTGCCAGCCGGCAATACATATTTGAAGCTTTCTTT
-	-	TRBJ1-1	TRBV5-6	CASSLAGGGQAFF	TGTGCCAGCAGCTTGGCCGGGGGCGGTCAAGCTTTCTTT
-	TRBD1	TRBJ1-2	TRBV6-2/TRBV6-3	CASSYPTGGTANYGYTF	TGTGCCAGCAGTTACCCGACAGGGGGCACGGCTAACTATGGCTACACCTTC
-	TRBD2	TRBJ2-7	TRBV29-1	CSTRDYYEQYF	TGCAGCACTCGGGACTATTACGAGCAGTACTTC
-	-	TRBJ2-7	TRBV11-3	CASSLESTDSYEQYF	TGTGCCAGCAGCTTAGAGTCGACGGACTCCTACGAGCAGTACTTC
-	-	TRBJ2-1	TRBV24-1	CATSDLGSFSYNEQFF	TGTGCCACCAGTGATTTAGGCAGCTTCTCCTACAATGAGCAGTTCTTC
-	-	TRBJ2-2	TRBV2	CATFTGELFF	TGCGCCACGTTCACCGGGGAGCTGTTTTTT
-	-	TRBJ1-3	TRBV30	CAWSVRGGGNTIYF	TGTGCCTGGAGTGTACGCGGCGGTGGAAACACCATATATTTT
-	TRBD2	TRBJ2-3	TRBV9	CASSTTSGSIGDTQYF	TGTGCCAGCAGCACTACTAGCGGGAGCATCGGAGATACGCAGTATTTT
-	TRBD2	TRBJ2-1	TRBV7-2	CASSLGSGSWDEQFF	TGTGCCAGCAGCTTAGGTAGCGGGAGTTGGGATGAGCAGTTCTTC
few	-	TRBJ2-1	TRBV7-9	CASSTEGLRNEQFF	TGTGCCAGCAGCACCGAAGGTCTGAGGAATGAGCAGTTCTTC
-	-	TRBJ1-6	TRBV28	CASSPRGPNSPLHF	TGTGCCAGCAGTCCCCGGGGCCCTAATTCACCCCTCCACTTT
-	-	TRBJ2-1	TRBV19	CASSIDGSSYNEQFF	TGTGCCAGTAGTATCGACGGGAGCTCCTACAATGAGCAGTTCTTC
-	TRBD1	TRBJ2-3	TRBV11-2	CASSLDPGTGGGTDTQYF	TGTGCCAGCAGCTTAGACCCTGGGACAGGGGGGGGTACAGATACGCAGTATTTT
-	-	TRBJ2-3	TRBV19	CASSIDWGGTSTDTQYF	TGTGCCAGTAGTATAGATTGGGGCGGAACTAGCACAGATACGCAGTATTTT
-	TRBD2	TRBJ2-7	TRBV5-1	CASGPPGLAGKEQYF	TGCGCCAGCGGACCCCCGGGACTAGCGGGTAAGGAGCAGTACTTC
-	-	TRBJ2-7	TRBV29-1	CSVVPDNRYEQYF	TGCAGCGTTGTACCCGACAACAGATACGAGCAGTACTTC
once	-	TRBJ2-3	TRBV6-2/TRBV6-3	CASSYEGTPTDTQYF	TGTGCCAGCAGTTACGAGGGGACCCCCACAGATACGCAGTATTTT